The 12 T cell receptor beta chains presented below share a single source sample, sequenced in a study of T cell responses to AZD1222 COVID-19 vaccine. Sequenced by immunoSEQ multiplex PCR; TCRdb stores in-frame clones only, minus some. The sample shows 100,000 or so clones, around 89% of them seen only once. Sequences were derived from peripheral blood, sampled on day 0 of AZD1222 vaccination. These receptors were taken from an adult in good health.

The chain recombines TRBV5-8 with TRBJ1-4; D unresolved. This CDR3 region has 14 residues. Trimming shortened V by 0 bases and J by 4 bases, and 7 bases separated the two germline ends. CDR1 and CDR2 from the germline V gene are SGHTS and YDEGEE. CDR3 residues: CASSLVVFNEKLFF. The CDR3 region has the DNA TGTGCCAGCAGCTTGGTAGTGTTTAATGAAAAACTGTTTTTT. The full variable domain, in which reference TRBV5-8 and TRBJ1-4 provide the parts outside the CDR3, is EAGVTQSPTHLIKTRGQQATLRCSPISGHTSVYWYQQALGLGLQFLLWYDEGEERNRGNFPPRFSGRQFPNYSSELNVNALELEDSALYLCASSLVVFNEKLFFGSGTQLSVL.

V usage is TRBV19 and J usage is TRBJ1-2; a weak D match, TRBD1 (6 bases). CDR3 length equals 16 residues. Germline V lookup: CDR1 LNHDA, CDR2 SQIVND (reference sequence). Between the trimmed V and J ends, which lost 5 bases and 5 bases, there was a span of 21 bases. The CDR3 sequence: CASSLQQGREGYGYTF. The CDR3 DNA reads as TGTGCCAGTAGTCTCCAACAGGGCAGGGAGGGATATGGCTACACCTTC.

The rearrangement uses TRBV2 and TRBJ2-3, with D possibly being TRBD2 (6 bases). In germline, CDR1 is SNHLY, CDR2 FYNNEI. This CDR3 comprises 15 residues. V was shortened by 5 bases and J by 3 bases, with 15 bases between the two germline ends. Here the CDR3 DNA reads TGTGCCAGCAGTCCTACGACTAGTGAGACAGATACGCAGTATTTT. Encoded protein: CASSPTTSETDTQYF.

This chain links TRBV21-1 with TRBJ2-7. TRBV21-1 is a listed pseudogene. The CDR3 runs to 13 residues. The CDR3 DNA sequence: TGTGCCAGCAGCAGGGTCCTCCCCTACGAGCAGTACTTC. It encodes CASSRVLPYEQYF.

This chain uses TRBV2 with TRBJ2-5, with 7 bases that match TRBD2. CDR1 and CDR2 (germline): SNHLY, FYNNEI. The CDR3 sequence is 13 residues long. V lost 7 bases to trimming and J lost 2 bases; unmatched junction nucleotides: 4. The CDR3 DNA sequence: TGTGCCAGCATGCGGGAGCCACAAGAGACCCAGTACTTC. Amino acids: CASMREPQETQYF. Looking up the rest from reference TRBV2 and TRBJ2-5 gives the full variable domain: EPEVTQTPSHQVTQMGQEVILRCVPISNHLYFYWYRQILGQKVEFLVSFYNNEISEKSEIFDDQFSVERPDGSNFTLKIRSTKLEDSAMYFCASMREPQETQYFGPGTRLLVL.

This chain links TRBV7-2 with TRBJ2-1; 7 nucleotides line up with TRBD2. CDR3 size: 17 residues. The trim removed 5 bases at V and 7 bases at J, leaving 17 bases unmatched. Germline V gene data show CDR1 as SGHTA and CDR2 as FQGNSA. For the CDR3, the DNA is TGTGCCAGCAGCCGCTGGGAGGGAGGGCCGTTCCCAAATGAGCAGTTCTTC. Translating it yields CASSRWEGGPFPNEQFF.

The rearrangement uses TRBV4-3 and TRBJ2-7; D call uncertain. Germline V gene lookup returns CDR1 LGHNA and CDR2 YSLEER. This CDR3 contains 13 residues. V was shortened by 0 bases and J by 2 bases, with 5 bases between the two germline ends. CDR3 coding DNA: TGCGCCAGCAGCCAAGAAAGAGCCTACGAGCAGTACTTC. This translates into CASSQERAYEQYF.

The chain couples TRBV2 to TRBJ2-7; 10 bases align to TRBD2. CDR1 and CDR2 from the germline V gene are SNHLY and FYNNEI. The J segment lost 3 bases and the V segment lost 7 bases, leaving 6 bases of the junction unmatched. The CDR3 length is 14 residues. CDR3 protein: CASMVAGGLYEQYF. The CDR3 nucleotides are TGTGCCAGCATGGTAGCGGGAGGCCTCTACGAGCAGTACTTC. The full variable domain, its missing parts supplied by reference TRBV2 and TRBJ2-7, is EPEVTQTPSHQVTQMGQEVILRCVPISNHLYFYWYRQILGQKVEFLVSFYNNEISEKSEIFDDQFSVERPDGSNFTLKIRSTKLEDSAMYFCASMVAGGLYEQYFGPGTRLTVT.

The chain recombines TRBV18 with TRBJ2-1, with 7 positions matching TRBD2. Germline values: CDR1 KGHSH, CDR2 LQKENI. The CDR3 covers 15 residues. Unmatched junction bases numbered 10, after V lost 4 bases and J lost 7 bases. This chain's CDR3 is CASSQGGRSGNEQFF. The CDR3 nucleotides read TGTGCCAGCTCACAAGGCGGGAGATCGGGAAATGAGCAGTTCTTC.

The chain joins TRBV27 to TRBJ1-5; unclear D gene. The germline gives CDR1 MNHEY, CDR2 SMNVEV (reference sequence). V lost 3 bases and J lost 0, with 9 bases in between. CDR3 length equals 15 residues. The CDR3 sequence: CASSFGLSSNQPQHF. The CDR3 DNA reads TGTGCCAGCAGTTTCGGGTTGAGTAGCAATCAGCCCCAGCATTTT.

This chain connects TRBV28 to TRBJ2-2; 7 bases match TRBD2. The CDR3 is 13 amino acids. Germline V gene sequence: CDR1 MDHEN, CDR2 SYDVKM. V shed 10 bases, J shed 2 bases, and the junction held 4 bases outside the gene matches. CDR3 sequence reads: CATQRGNTGELFF. The CDR3 coding sequence is TGTGCCACCCAGCGGGGTAACACCGGGGAGCTGTTTTTT.

V usage is TRBV6-6 and J usage is TRBJ1-2; perhaps TRBD1 as D (6 bases). This CDR3 region has 14 residues. Trimming cost V 7 bases and J 5 bases, with 17 bases left between them. The V gene's germline CDR1 is MNHNY and CDR2 SVGAGI (reference sequence). As DNA, the CDR3 is TGTGCCAGCAACTCAGGGGCGGGCGGGTATGGCTACACCTTC. Residues: CASNSGAGGYGYTF.